This T cell receptor (beta chain) was profiled in a study of CD8 T cells in ankylosing spondylitis. Study-level points and caveats: What appeared characteristic of ankylosing spondylitis blood was a TCR beta motif of 7 or 8 highly homologous variants.

TCRdb re-called the 5' RACE reads with MiXCR, one entry per CDR3 protein. The profile covers approximately 540,000 distinct CDR3 sequences, with approximately 11% appearing a single time and approximately 6.2% taken by the ten largest. V lost 3 bases and J 11 bases, leaving 16 bases between the germline ends. The CDR3 is made up of 13 amino acids. From germline, CDR1 is ENHRY and CDR2 SYGVKD. With respect to this clonotype: Antigen: not known.

This receptor was identified in a male donor with ankylosing spondylitis. V usage is TRBV10-3 and J usage is TRBJ1-1; D perhaps matches TRBD1 (5 bases). The sequencing input was blood, either unsorted or a sorted T cell fraction (not recorded which). The CDR3 sequence is CAISDRGSRVAFF. As DNA, the CDR3 is TGTGCCATCAGTGACCGCGGTTCCAGGGTTGCTTTCTTT.